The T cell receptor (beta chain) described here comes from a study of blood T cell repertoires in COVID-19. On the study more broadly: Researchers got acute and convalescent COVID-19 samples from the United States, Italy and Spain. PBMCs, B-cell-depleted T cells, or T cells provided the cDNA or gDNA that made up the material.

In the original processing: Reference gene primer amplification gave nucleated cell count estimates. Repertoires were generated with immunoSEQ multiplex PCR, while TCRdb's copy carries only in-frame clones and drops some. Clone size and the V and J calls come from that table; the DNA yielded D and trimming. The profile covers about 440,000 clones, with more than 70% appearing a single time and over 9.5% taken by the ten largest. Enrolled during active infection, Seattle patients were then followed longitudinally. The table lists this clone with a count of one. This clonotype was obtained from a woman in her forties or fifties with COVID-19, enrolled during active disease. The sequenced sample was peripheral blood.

CDR3 protein: CASSQDTDKAFF. The CDR3 DNA reads TGTGCCAGCAGCCAAGACACAGATAAAGCTTTCTTT. This chain uses TRBV3-1 (or the pseudogene TRBV3-2) with TRBJ1-1; no clear D. The germline gives CDR1 LGHDT, CDR2 YNNKEL (reference sequence). The CDR3 is 12 amino acids. Trimming left V 0 bases short and J 9 bases short, with 8 bases between.